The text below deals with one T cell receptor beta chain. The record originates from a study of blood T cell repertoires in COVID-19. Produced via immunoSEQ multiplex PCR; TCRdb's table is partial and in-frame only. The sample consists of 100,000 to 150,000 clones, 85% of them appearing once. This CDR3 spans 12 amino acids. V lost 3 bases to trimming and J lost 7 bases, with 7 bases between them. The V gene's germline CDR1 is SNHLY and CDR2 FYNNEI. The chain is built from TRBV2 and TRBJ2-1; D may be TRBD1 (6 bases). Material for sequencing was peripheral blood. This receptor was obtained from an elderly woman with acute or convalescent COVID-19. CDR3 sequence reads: CASSDRGNEQFF. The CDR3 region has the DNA TGTGCCAGCAGTGATAGGGGGAATGAGCAGTTCTTC.